One sample yielded the 32 T cell receptor beta chains listed below, sequenced in a study of vaccination effects on CD4 cells after COVID-19. These receptors lack a known antigen. Antigen-specific CD4+ T cell clonotypes were called by their expansion after viral peptide-pool culture in ViraFEST. It was after around eleven days of culture that CD4+ T cells were isolated. PCR confirmed that the person was infected with SARS-CoV-2 between March and December 2020. Clones were sequenced by immunoSEQ multiplex PCR, and TCRdb holds only the in-frame ones, with some missing. This sample has some 30,000 clones, with 72% found just once. The sample in question was CD4+ T cells from PBMCs cultured with a peptide pool, obtained before COVID-19 vaccination. Receptor source: a human donor who had a prior SARS-CoV-2 infection.

V gene TRBV2 combines with J gene TRBJ2-3; no clear D gene. V was cut by 8 bases and J by 5 bases, with 8 bases left in between. The CDR3 is 11 residues long. Germline CDR1 reads SNHLY; CDR2 reads FYNNEI. This CDR3 is CASVGRDTQYF. DNA for the CDR3: TGTGCCAGCGTCGGTCGAGATACGCAGTATTTT.

The V call is TRBV2, the J call TRBJ2-7, with D uncertain. V was pared by 1 base and J by 2 bases, with 9 bases between. Germline V gene lookup returns CDR1 SNHLY and CDR2 FYNNEI. The CDR3 consists of 14 residues. The CDR3 region has the DNA TGTGCCAGCAGTGAAGGCGGAATCACCTACGAGCAGTACTTC. Translation gives CASSEGGITYEQYF.

This chain links TRBV30 with TRBJ2-6; D is unresolved. CDR3 length equals 15 residues. Trimming left V 0 bases short and J 0 bases short, with 6 bases between. Germline V gives CDR1 GTSNPN, CDR2 SVGIG (reference sequence). CDR3 DNA sequence: TGTGCCTGGAGTGTACGGGCCTCTGGGGCCAACGTCCTGACTTTC. It encodes CAWSVRASGANVLTF.

The CDR3 spells CASSPRRKDSPGAEQYF. The CDR3 DNA reads as TGCGCCAGCAGCCCCCGACGAAAGGACAGCCCCGGGGCCGAGCAGTACTTC. This chain uses TRBV5-1 with TRBJ2-7; TRBD1 might be the D (6 bases). Germline V gene lookup returns CDR1 SGHRS and CDR2 YFSETQ. The CDR3 runs 17 residues. V was cut by 4 bases and J by 6 bases, with 26 bases left in between. The full variable domain, its missing parts supplied by reference TRBV5-1 and TRBJ2-7, is KAGVTQTPRYLIKTRGQQVTLSCSPISGHRSVSWYQQTPGQGLQFLFEYFSETQRNKGNFPGRFSGRQFSNSRSEMNVSTLELGDSALYLCASSPRRKDSPGAEQYFGPGTRLTVT.

This chain joins TRBV7-8 and TRBJ2-7, with D perhaps being TRBD1 or TRBD2 (5 bases each). The CDR3 covers 15 residues. Germline assignment: CDR1 SGHVS and CDR2 FQNEAQ. V was trimmed by 4 bases and J by 2 bases, leaving 15 bases between them. For the CDR3, the DNA is TGTGCCAGCAGCTCACCGGGACGGCGGACCTACGAGCAGTACTTC. Translating it yields CASSSPGRRTYEQYF.

The chain couples TRBV11-1 to TRBJ1-2; D uncertain. From germline, CDR1 is SGHAT and CDR2 FQDESV (reference sequence). Between the trimmed V and J ends, which lost 0 bases and 3 bases, there was a span of 8 bases. The CDR3 has 14 residues. CDR3 coding DNA: TGTGCCAGCAGCTTAGCGGGCGCATACTATGGCTACACCTTC. It is translated as CASSLAGAYYGYTF.

The chain employs TRBV9 and TRBJ1-3, with a weak D call TRBD1 (6 bases). The germline V gene has CDR1 SGDLS and CDR2 YYNGEE. The V end was cut by 3 bases, the J end by 4 bases, with 14 bases between. CDR3 length: 15 amino acids. The CDR3: CASSAAGDLGNTIYF. Written as DNA, the CDR3 is TGTGCCAGCAGCGCCGCAGGGGATCTGGGAAACACCATATATTTT.

The chain carries TRBV5-6 and TRBJ1-2, with 7 bases identical to TRBD1. Germline V gene data show CDR1 as SGHDT and CDR2 as YYEEEE. With 3 bases clipped from V and 8 bases from J, the junction kept 10 bases outside the gene matches. The CDR3 is made up of 14 amino acids. CDR3 sequence: CASSSDREVKGYTF. CDR3 DNA sequence: TGTGCCAGCAGCTCCGACAGGGAGGTGAAGGGCTACACCTTC.

The chain carries TRBV4-3 and TRBJ2-3; D is unclear. The CDR3 consists of 16 residues. The germline V gene has CDR1 LGHNA and CDR2 YSLEER. Trimming removed 0 bases at V and 3 bases at J, with 13 bases between. The CDR3 protein is CASSQDLSPLTDTQYF. The CDR3, as DNA: TGCGCCAGCAGCCAAGATCTTTCCCCCCTTACAGATACGCAGTATTTT.

The chain couples TRBV15 to TRBJ1-5; D perhaps matches TRBD1 (5 bases). CDR1 is LNHNV, CDR2 YYDKDF, per germline (reference sequence). This CDR3 has 13 amino acids. V lost 1 base, J lost 5 bases, and 6 bases lay in between. CDR3 amino acids: CATSRVGDQPQHF. In DNA form, the CDR3 reads TGTGCCACCAGCAGAGTGGGGGATCAGCCCCAGCATTTT.

The gene calls are TRBV18 and TRBJ1-4; TRBD1 is a possible D gene (5 bases). Trimming took 5 bases from V and 3 from J, leaving 13 bases between them. This CDR3 spans 15 amino acids. The V gene's germline CDR1 is KGHSH and CDR2 LQKENI. For the CDR3, the DNA is TGTGCCAGCTCATCTGAAAGGGGCCCTAATGAAAAACTGTTTTTT. Encoded protein: CASSSERGPNEKLFF.

The chain couples TRBV5-1 to TRBJ2-6; unclear D gene. Between the trimmed V and J ends, which lost 1 base and 1 base, there was a span of 6 bases. Per germline, CDR1 SGHRS and CDR2 YFSETQ. The CDR3 is made up of 15 amino acids. CDR3 sequence: CASSLPTSGANVLTF. As DNA, the CDR3 is TGCGCCAGCAGCTTGCCCACTTCTGGGGCCAACGTCCTGACTTTC.

This clone has more than one count but fewer than ten. The gene calls are TRBV6-5 and TRBJ2-7, with a possible D match to TRBD1 (6 bases). V was cut by 2 bases and J by 6 bases, with 8 bases left in between. The CDR3 runs 12 residues. Germline V CDR1 and CDR2: MNHEY, SVGAGI. Here the CDR3 reads CASSYVTGEQYF. CDR3 sequence (DNA): TGTGCCAGCAGTTACGTGACAGGCGAGCAGTACTTC.

This sequence joins TRBV18 and TRBJ2-7; 7 bases map to TRBD1. Germline loops: CDR1 KGHSH, CDR2 LQKENI. The junction had 4 bases not matched to a gene; V was cut back by 3 bases and J by 5 bases. CDR3 size: 13 residues. The CDR3 bases are TGTGCCAGCTCACCGACAGGGTTCAACGAGCAGTACTTC. As protein: CASSPTGFNEQYF.

This clone has only a few counts. The chain combines TRBV5-1 with TRBJ2-2; 7 nucleotides match TRBD1. The ends lost 4 bases at V and 0 bases at J; junction bases unmatched: 3. Germline values: CDR1 SGHRS, CDR2 YFSETQ. The CDR3 covers 15 residues. For the CDR3, the DNA is TGCGCCAGCAGCCGTGACAGGGCGAACACCGGGGAGCTGTTTTTT. It yields the protein CASSRDRANTGELFF. The full variable domain, with the rest looked up from reference TRBV5-1 and TRBJ2-2, is KAGVTQTPRYLIKTRGQQVTLSCSPISGHRSVSWYQQTPGQGLQFLFEYFSETQRNKGNFPGRFSGRQFSNSRSEMNVSTLELGDSALYLCASSRDRANTGELFFGEGSRLTVL.

V usage is TRBV27 and J usage is TRBJ2-6; D remains ambiguous. The CDR3 is 16 residues long. Looked up from germline, CDR1 is MNHEY and CDR2 is SMNVEV (reference sequence). V shed 4 bases and J shed 0 bases, with 10 bases lying between them. CDR3 sequence reads: CASSWGPFSGANVLTF. DNA for the CDR3: TGTGCCAGCAGTTGGGGTCCTTTCTCTGGGGCCAACGTCCTGACTTTC.

This clone showed up just a few times. The genes are TRBV2 and TRBJ2-6; D may be TRBD2 (6 bases). Germline CDR1 and CDR2: SNHLY and FYNNEI. V was cut by 3 bases and J by 0 bases, with 12 bases left in between. The CDR3 spans 17 residues. The CDR3 DNA follows: TGTGCCAGCAGTGATGCCTTGGGGGGCTCTGGGGCCAACGTCCTGACTTTC. This encodes CASSDALGGSGANVLTF. Together with reference TRBV2 and TRBJ2-6, the CDR3 gives the full variable domain: EPEVTQTPSHQVTQMGQEVILRCVPISNHLYFYWYRQILGQKVEFLVSFYNNEISEKSEIFDDQFSVERPDGSNFTLKIRSTKLEDSAMYFCASSDALGGSGANVLTFGAGSRLTVL.

This chain uses TRBV29-1 with TRBJ1-1; TRBD1 is a possible D gene (6 bases). V lost 6 bases to trimming and J lost 4 bases, with 18 bases between them. The CDR3 covers 14 residues. Germline CDR1 and CDR2: SQVTM and ANQGSEA. In DNA form, the CDR3 reads TGCAGCGTGGGATGGCGAGGGGGGTTCACTGAAGCTTTCTTT. It is translated as CSVGWRGGFTEAFF.

The rearrangement links TRBV9 to TRBJ2-3, with TRBD1 matching 7 bases. In germline, CDR1 is SGDLS, CDR2 YYNGEE. V was clipped by 3 bases and J by 5 bases; unmatched bases: 6. The CDR3 spans 14 residues. The CDR3 reads CASSADHRGDTQYF. CDR3 DNA sequence: TGTGCCAGCAGCGCCGACCACAGGGGAGATACGCAGTATTTT. Full variable domain (missing parts from reference TRBV9 and TRBJ2-3): DSGVTQTPKHLITATGQRVTLRCSPRSGDLSVYWYQQSLDQGLQFLIQYYNGEERAKGNILERFSAQQFPDLHSELNLSSLELGDSALYFCASSADHRGDTQYFGPGTRLTVL.

The V call is TRBV7-6, the J call TRBJ2-5; 9 positions agree with TRBD1. The V segment lost 5 bases and the J segment 5 bases; nucleotides outside the gene matches: 6. This CDR3 is 14 amino acids long. Germline V CDR1 and CDR2: SGHVS, FNYEAQ. The CDR3 loop reads CASSPGQGRETQYF. CDR3 coding DNA: TGTGCCAGCAGCCCGGGACAGGGTCGGGAGACCCAGTACTTC.

This sequence joins TRBV30 and TRBJ1-3; 7 positions agree with TRBD1. The CDR3 spans 13 residues. The germline CDR1 and CDR2 sequences are GTSNPN and SVGIG (reference sequence). With V trimmed by 3 bases and J by 2 bases, 1 base remained unmatched. The CDR3 DNA follows: TGTGCCTGGAGGCAGGGGGCTGGAAACACCATATATTTT. This encodes CAWRQGAGNTIYF.

This chain connects TRBV5-1 to TRBJ2-3; no clear D gene. The CDR3 runs to 16 residues. The germline gives CDR1 SGHRS, CDR2 YFSETQ. V gave up 0 bases and J gave up 8 bases, with 19 bases separating them. This CDR3 is CASSLAEKRATGTQYF. The CDR3 DNA follows: TGCGCCAGCAGCTTGGCCGAAAAGCGTGCCACGGGTACGCAGTATTTT.

The table lists this clone with a few counts. The chain employs TRBV7-2 and TRBJ2-5; TRBD2 matches 10 bases. This CDR3 has 17 residues. V dropped 1 base and J dropped 1; count of bases not matched to a gene: 6. Germline CDR1 is SGHTA and CDR2 is FQGNSA. This CDR3 is CASSLGIAGGPQETQYF. In DNA, the CDR3 is TGTGCCAGCAGCTTAGGTATAGCGGGGGGCCCCCAAGAGACCCAGTACTTC. Full variable domain (remainder filled in from reference TRBV7-2 and TRBJ2-5): GAGVSQSPSNKVTEKGKDVELRCDPISGHTALYWYRQSLGQGLEFLIYFQGNSAPDKSGLPSDRFSAERTGGSVSTLTIQRTQQEDSAVYLCASSLGIAGGPQETQYFGPGTRLLVL.

The J gene is TRBJ2-2, the V gene TRBV7-8; the match to TRBD2 covers 14 bases. The CDR3 runs to 17 residues. The germline CDR1 and CDR2 sequences are SGHVS and FQNEAQ. Germline trimming cut 5 bases from V and 5 bases from J; bases unmatched to any gene: 7. CDR3 region: CASSPGLAGARTGELFF. For the CDR3, the DNA is TGTGCCAGCAGCCCGGGACTAGCGGGGGCAAGGACCGGGGAGCTGTTTTTT. Together with reference TRBV7-8 and TRBJ2-2, the CDR3 gives the full variable domain: GAGVSQSPRYKVAKRGQDVALRCDPISGHVSLFWYQQALGQGPEFLTYFQNEAQLDKSGLPSDRFFAERPEGSVSTLKIQRTQQEDSAVYLCASSPGLAGARTGELFFGEGSRLTVL.

V is TRBV6-1 and J is TRBJ2-7; 10 bases are a match to TRBD1. This CDR3 contains 19 residues. V was pared by 0 bases and J by 2 bases, with 13 bases of the junction left unmatched. From germline, CDR1 is MNHNS and CDR2 SASEGT. CDR3 DNA: TGTGCCAGCAGTGAAGCGAGGAGACAGGGGGCGTGGGAAACCTACGAGCAGTACTTC. It specifies CASSEARRQGAWETYEQYF.

This clone was counted between two and nine times. The chain carries TRBV6-6 and TRBJ1-2; a possible D gene is TRBD1 (5 bases). Germline V gene lookup returns CDR1 MNHNY and CDR2 SVGAGI (reference sequence). V lost 5 bases and J 4 bases, leaving 14 bases between the germline ends. This CDR3 region has 14 residues. CDR3 DNA: TGTGCCAGCAGTCCGGGACTTAGGGGCTATGGCTACACCTTC. This gives the protein CASSPGLRGYGYTF.

This sequence joins TRBV6-5 and TRBJ2-7; maybe TRBD2 (6 bases). The CDR3 covers 16 residues. Trimming removed 0 bases from V and 6 bases from J, with 18 bases in between. Germline CDR1 reads MNHEY; CDR2 reads SVGAGI. The CDR3 loop is CASSYSSAGPPLEQYF. The CDR3 region has the DNA TGTGCCAGCAGTTACTCGTCGGCGGGACCACCGCTCGAGCAGTACTTC.

The genes are TRBV23-1 and TRBJ2-7, with 11 bases aligning to TRBD1. TRBV23-1 is recorded as an ORF, its role being uncertain. The CDR3 is made up of 15 amino acids. The V segment lost 4 bases and the J segment 6 bases; nucleotides outside the gene matches: 8. CDR3 nucleotides: TGCGCCAGCAGTCCAAAGGACAGGGGGCGATGCGAGCAGTACTTC. This translates into CASSPKDRGRCEQYF.

The chain carries TRBV7-9 and TRBJ2-7; D is possibly TRBD1 (5 bases). The CDR3 consists of 16 residues. V was trimmed by 0 bases and J by 3 bases, leaving 15 bases between them. Germline V gene data show CDR1 as SEHNR and CDR2 as FQNEAQ (reference sequence). CDR3 coding DNA: TGTGCCAGCAGCTTAGCGTCAGTATACGGACACTACGAGCAGTACTTC. Translated, it gives CASSLASVYGHYEQYF.

CDR3 coding DNA: TGTGCCAGCAGCCAAGATAGGTTCCAAGAGACCCAGTACTTC. This gives the protein CASSQDRFQETQYF. The chain is built from TRBV4-2 and TRBJ2-5, with unresolved D. Germline CDR1 reads LGHNA; CDR2 reads YNFKEQ. The CDR3 length is 14 residues. V lost 0 bases and J 1 base, leaving 6 bases between the germline ends.

The chain is built from TRBV14 and TRBJ2-5; 8 nucleotides match TRBD2. Germline loops: CDR1 SGHDN, CDR2 FVKESK. V lost 1 base, J lost 5 bases, and 15 bases stayed unmatched. CDR3 length equals 18 residues. CDR3 protein: CASSQVAPGLVGSETQYF. The DNA for the CDR3 is TGTGCCAGCAGCCAAGTAGCTCCGGGACTAGTGGGTTCGGAGACCCAGTACTTC.

The gene calls are TRBV10-2 and TRBJ2-5; TRBD2 matches 15 bases. The length of the CDR3 is 17 residues. Germline CDR1 WSHSY, CDR2 SAAADI. Trimming at V came to 0 bases and at J to 4 bases, leaving 3 bases not matched to a gene. The CDR3: CASSESRTSGGGETQYF. The CDR3 DNA reads TGCGCCAGCAGTGAGTCTCGGACTAGCGGGGGGGGAGAGACCCAGTACTTC.